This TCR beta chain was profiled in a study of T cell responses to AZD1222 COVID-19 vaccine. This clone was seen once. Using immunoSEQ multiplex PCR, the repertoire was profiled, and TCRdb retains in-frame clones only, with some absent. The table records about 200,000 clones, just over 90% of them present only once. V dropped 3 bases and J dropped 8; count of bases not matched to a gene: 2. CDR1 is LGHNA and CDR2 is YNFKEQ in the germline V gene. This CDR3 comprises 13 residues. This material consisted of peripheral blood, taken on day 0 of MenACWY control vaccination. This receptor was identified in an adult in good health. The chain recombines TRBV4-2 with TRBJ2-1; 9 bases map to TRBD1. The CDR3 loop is CASSQGQGYEQFF. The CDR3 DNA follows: TGTGCCAGCAGCCAGGGACAGGGCTATGAGCAGTTCTTC.